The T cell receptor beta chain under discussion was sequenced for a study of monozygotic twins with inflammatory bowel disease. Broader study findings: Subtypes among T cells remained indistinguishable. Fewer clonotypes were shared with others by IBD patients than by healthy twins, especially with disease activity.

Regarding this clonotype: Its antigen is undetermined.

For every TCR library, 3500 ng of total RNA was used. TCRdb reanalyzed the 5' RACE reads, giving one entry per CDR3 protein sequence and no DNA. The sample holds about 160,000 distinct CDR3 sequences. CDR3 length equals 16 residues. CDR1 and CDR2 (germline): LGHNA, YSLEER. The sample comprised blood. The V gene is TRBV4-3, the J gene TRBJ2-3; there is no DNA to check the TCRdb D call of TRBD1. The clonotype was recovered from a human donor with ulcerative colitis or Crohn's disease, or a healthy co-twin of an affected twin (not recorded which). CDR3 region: CASSQGSDRGPDTQYF.